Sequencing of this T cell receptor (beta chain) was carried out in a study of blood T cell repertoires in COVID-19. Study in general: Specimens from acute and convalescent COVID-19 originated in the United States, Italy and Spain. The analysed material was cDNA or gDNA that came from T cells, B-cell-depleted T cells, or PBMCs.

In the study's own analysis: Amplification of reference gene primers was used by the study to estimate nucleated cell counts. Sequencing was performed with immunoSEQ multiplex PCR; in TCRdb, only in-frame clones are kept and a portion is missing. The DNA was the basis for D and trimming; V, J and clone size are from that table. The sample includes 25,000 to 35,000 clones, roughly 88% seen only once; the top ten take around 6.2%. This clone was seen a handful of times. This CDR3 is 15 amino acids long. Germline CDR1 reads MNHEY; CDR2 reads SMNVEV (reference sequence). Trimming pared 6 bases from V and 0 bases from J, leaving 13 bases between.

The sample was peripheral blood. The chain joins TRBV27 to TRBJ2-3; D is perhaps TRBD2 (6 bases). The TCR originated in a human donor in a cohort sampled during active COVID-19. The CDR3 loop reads CASSVTSPSTDTQYF. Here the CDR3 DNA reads TGTGCCAGCAGCGTGACTAGTCCAAGCACAGATACGCAGTATTTT.